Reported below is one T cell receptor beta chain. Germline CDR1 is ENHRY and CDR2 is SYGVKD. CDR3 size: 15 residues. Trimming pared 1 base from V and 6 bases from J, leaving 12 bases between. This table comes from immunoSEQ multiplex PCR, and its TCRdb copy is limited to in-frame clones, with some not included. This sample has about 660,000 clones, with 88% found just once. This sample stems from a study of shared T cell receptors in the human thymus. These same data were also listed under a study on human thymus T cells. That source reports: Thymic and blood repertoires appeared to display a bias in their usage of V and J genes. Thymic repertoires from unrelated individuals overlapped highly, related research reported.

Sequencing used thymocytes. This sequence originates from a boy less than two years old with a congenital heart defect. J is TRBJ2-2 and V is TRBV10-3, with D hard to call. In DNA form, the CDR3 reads TGTGCCATCAGTGAGTGTCCAGTATGTGCCGGGGAGCTGTTTTTT. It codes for CAISECPVCAGELFF.